Below, 32 T cell receptor beta chains from the same sample are listed, as sequenced in a study of OX40 agonist ivuxolimab in advanced cancers. The repertoire was sequenced with immunoSEQ multiplex PCR; TCRdb's copy has only in-frame clones and lacks some. The data show approximately 80,000 clones, 90% seen once. Sequences were derived from CD4+ or CD8+ T cells sorted from blood, sampled in a trial of the OX40 agonist ivuxolimab. These receptors were taken from an adult with an advanced solid tumor such as melanoma, head and neck, liver or kidney cancer.

Here the CDR3 DNA reads TGTGCCAGCAGCTTGGACAGGGGGAGTCCGAACACTGAAGCTTTCTTT. Translation: CASSLDRGSPNTEAFF. The rearrangement uses TRBV7-3 and TRBJ1-1, with 10 bases that match TRBD1. V lost 3 bases to trimming and J lost 1 base; unmatched junction nucleotides: 5. Per germline, CDR1 SGHTA and CDR2 FQGTGA. This CDR3 contains 16 residues.

This clone was seen a single time. CDR3 nucleotide sequence: TGTGCCACTCGCGGGCAGGGATCAGAGACCCAGTACTTC. Translation: CATRGQGSETQYF. The chain employs TRBV2 and TRBJ2-5; D possibly matches TRBD1 or TRBD2 (5 bases each). Germline-derived CDR1 and CDR2 are SNHLY and FYNNEI. Trimming stripped 10 bases from V and 4 bases from J, with 16 bases between. The CDR3 sequence is 13 residues long.

The chain employs TRBV11-2 and TRBJ2-5; TRBD1 is a possible D gene (5 bases). Germline V lookup: CDR1 SGHAT, CDR2 FQNNGV. V dropped 8 bases and J dropped 3 bases, with 19 bases sitting between them. This CDR3 comprises 15 residues. The CDR3 loop is CASSPQGFLKETQYF. For the CDR3, the DNA is TGTGCCAGCTCCCCTCAGGGTTTCTTAAAAGAGACCCAGTACTTC.

The genes are TRBV27 and TRBJ1-4, with 9 bases matching TRBD1. The germline CDR1 and CDR2 sequences are MNHEY and SMNVEV (reference sequence). The CDR3 covers 14 residues. V was pared by 4 bases and J by 8 bases, with 5 bases of the junction left unmatched. The CDR3, as DNA: TGTGCCAGCAGTTATAACAGGGGGCCCGAAAAACTGTTTTTT. Amino acid sequence: CASSYNRGPEKLFF.

The table lists this clone with a count of one. The rearrangement uses TRBV10-1 and TRBJ2-7; either TRBD1 or TRBD2 may fit D (5 bases each). Germline assignment: CDR1 WNHNN and CDR2 SYGVQD (reference sequence). Trimming took off 7 bases at V and 2 bases at J, with 12 bases between the two ends. This CDR3 comprises 13 residues. As DNA, the CDR3 is TGCGCCAGCACCCCGGGACGGACCTACGAGCAGTACGTC. Translated: CASTPGRTYEQYV.

This chain links TRBV28 with TRBJ2-1; 11 nucleotides agree with TRBD1. CDR3 length: 14 amino acids. V gave up 4 bases and J gave up 15 bases; unmatched junction bases: 11. Germline CDR1 and CDR2: MDHEN and SYDVKM. The CDR3 DNA is TGTGCCAGCAGTTCGACCCCCGGACAGGGGGCATGGTTCTTC. This translates into CASSSTPGQGAWFF.

Here the CDR3 reads CASSPMAGAPYEQYV. The CDR3, as DNA: TGTGCCAGCAGCCCTATGGCAGGGGCTCCCTACGAGCAGTACGTC. The chain recombines TRBV6-1 with TRBJ2-7, with D possibly being TRBD1 (6 bases). Germline assignment: CDR1 MNHNS and CDR2 SASEGT. The CDR3 has 15 residues. Trimming shortened V by 6 bases and J by 2 bases, and 17 bases separated the two germline ends.

This chain joins TRBV4-1 and TRBJ2-7; no definite D call. CDR1 and CDR2 from the germline V gene are MGHRA and YSYEKL. Trimming removed 1 base at V and 2 bases at J, with 6 bases between. The CDR3 runs to 13 residues. This CDR3 is CASSQGQAYEQYF. In nucleotides, the CDR3 is TGCGCCAGCAGCCAAGGGCAGGCCTACGAGCAGTACTTC.

This clone is a singleton in its sample. The CDR3 is CASSYGQGGTEAFF. CDR3 nucleotides: TGTGCCAGCAGTTACGGGCAGGGGGGCACTGAAGCTTTCTTT. V usage is TRBV6-6 and J usage is TRBJ1-1; 7 bases agree with TRBD1. This CDR3 contains 14 residues. V gave up 2 bases and J gave up 4 bases; unmatched junction bases: 4. The germline V gene encodes CDR1 MNHNY and CDR2 SVGAGI (reference sequence).

The chain recombines TRBV28 with TRBJ2-3; 7 bases fit TRBD2. V was clipped by 3 bases and J by 1 base; unmatched bases: 4. From germline, CDR1 is MDHEN and CDR2 SYDVKM. The CDR3 totals 15 residues. The CDR3 DNA is TGTGCCAGCAGTTTGGGAGGGAGTGGCACAGATACGCAGTATTTT. Its translation is CASSLGGSGTDTQYF.

The chain carries TRBV7-9 and TRBJ1-2; TRBD1 agrees at 8 bases. The CDR3 runs 16 residues. V lost 5 bases to trimming and J lost 0 bases; unmatched junction nucleotides: 8. CDR1 and CDR2 from the germline V gene are SEHNR and FQNEAQ (reference sequence). The CDR3 DNA reads as TGTGCCAGCAGCCCCCAAGGACAGGGAGCTAACTATGGCTACACCTTC. Residues: CASSPQGQGANYGYTF.

In this sample, this clone turned up once. The chain has TRBV19 and TRBJ1-2, with 9 nucleotides matching TRBD1. Germline lookup yields CDR1 LNHDA and CDR2 SQIVND (reference sequence). This CDR3 is 16 amino acids long. V gave up 0 bases and J gave up 6 bases; unmatched junction bases: 8. CDR3 amino acids: CASSIDKQGAKHGYTF. The CDR3 coding sequence is TGTGCCAGTAGTATAGATAAACAGGGGGCGAAGCATGGCTACACCTTC.

The chain is built from TRBV4-1 and TRBJ2-7, with unresolved D. V shed 4 bases and J shed 2 bases, with 15 bases lying between them. The length of the CDR3 is 15 residues. From germline, CDR1 is MGHRA and CDR2 YSYEKL. CDR3 sequence (DNA): TGCGCCAGCAGCCTCTCCGTCGCGGATACCTACGAGCAGTACGTC. Protein sequence: CASSLSVADTYEQYV.

This clone has only one observation. The chain's CDR3 is CASSTTGGTPQETQYF. The CDR3 region has the DNA TGTGCCAGTAGTACCACAGGGGGGACCCCCCAAGAGACCCAGTACTTC. This chain links TRBV19 with TRBJ2-5, with TRBD1 matching 8 bases. The CDR3 sequence is 16 residues long. The V segment lost 4 bases and the J segment 1 base; nucleotides outside the gene matches: 8. Germline V gene lookup returns CDR1 LNHDA and CDR2 SQIVND (reference sequence).

V is TRBV6-1 and J is TRBJ2-7, with 8 nucleotides matching TRBD1. Germline CDR1 is MNHNS and CDR2 is SASEGT. CDR3 length equals 14 residues. The J segment lost 3 bases and the V segment lost 6 bases, leaving 7 bases of the junction unmatched. CDR3 DNA sequence: TGTGCCAGCAGGACAGGGGATATCAGCTACGAGCAGTACGTC. Its protein product is CASRTGDISYEQYV.

The chain carries TRBV7-9 and TRBJ1-1; no clear D. CDR3 length equals 12 residues. Germline V gene lookup returns CDR1 SEHNR and CDR2 FQNEAQ (reference sequence). Trimming shortened V by 5 bases and J by 5 bases, and 9 bases separated the two germline ends. The chain's CDR3 is CASSPGSTEAFF. The CDR3 DNA sequence: TGTGCCAGCAGCCCCGGGTCTACTGAAGCTTTCTTT.

The chain is built from TRBV9 and TRBJ1-1; 9 bases align to TRBD1. Germline CDR1 and CDR2: SGDLS and YYNGEE. V lost 6 bases, J lost 0 bases, and 6 bases stayed unmatched. The CDR3 runs 15 residues. The DNA of the CDR3 is TGTGCCAGCAAGCCAACAGGGGGCATGAACACTGAAGCTTTCTTT. Protein sequence: CASKPTGGMNTEAFF.

The chain is built from TRBV7-9 and TRBJ2-2; D uncertain. The CDR3 spans 15 residues. Trimming pared 2 bases from V and 4 bases from J, leaving 11 bases between. Germline-derived CDR1 and CDR2 are SEHNR and FQNEAQ (reference sequence). The CDR3 DNA is TGTGCCAGCAGCTTACTCGACACCTTCACCGGGGAGCTGTTTTTT. This encodes CASSLLDTFTGELFF.

The J gene is TRBJ2-2, the V gene TRBV30, with 9 bases identical to TRBD1. Germline V gene sequence: CDR1 GTSNPN, CDR2 SVGIG (reference sequence). V lost 5 bases to trimming and J lost 4 bases; unmatched junction nucleotides: 26. The CDR3 spans 21 residues. CDR3 nucleotides: TGTGCCTGGGACTCACTGGGGTGGGGACAGGGCATGTTGGGGTCCACCGGGGAGCTGTTTTTT. It is translated as CAWDSLGWGQGMLGSTGELFF. Filled out from reference TRBV30 and TRBJ2-2, the complete variable domain reads SQTIHQWPATLVQPVGSPLSLECTVEGTSNPNLYWYRQAAGRGLQLLFYSVGIGQISSEVPQNLSASRPQDRQFILSSKKLLLSDSGFYLCAWDSLGWGQGMLGSTGELFFGEGSRLTVL.

The chain recombines TRBV6-5 with TRBJ2-1; D is unclear. Germline V gene lookup returns CDR1 MNHEY and CDR2 SVGAGI. CDR3 length equals 15 residues. V dropped 8 bases and J dropped 4 bases, with 18 bases sitting between them. CDR3 nucleotide sequence: TGTGCCAGCCGTCTATGGGCAGGCGGATACAATGAGCAGTTCTTC. This sequence encodes CASRLWAGGYNEQFF.

The chain combines TRBV18 with TRBJ2-7; TRBD1 matches at 9 bases. Trimming removed 5 bases from V and 1 base from J; junction bases left unmatched: 6. Germline V lookup: CDR1 KGHSH, CDR2 LQKENI. The CDR3 loop spans 15 amino acids. The CDR3 reads CASSDQGTGSYEQYV. CDR3 bases: TGTGCCAGCTCAGATCAGGGGACAGGGTCCTACGAGCAGTACGTC.

The gene calls are TRBV4-1 and TRBJ2-3, with no clear D. The V gene's germline CDR1 is MGHRA and CDR2 YSYEKL. V lost 0 bases and J 0 bases, leaving 13 bases between the germline ends. There are 17 residues in the CDR3. Here the CDR3 reads CASSQDKVVRSTDTQYF. CDR3 nucleotide sequence: TGCGCCAGCAGCCAAGATAAAGTGGTGCGTAGCACAGATACGCAGTATTTT.

The chain uses TRBV28 and TRBJ1-1, with a possible D match to TRBD1 (6 bases). The CDR3 contains 14 residues. V shed 6 bases and J shed 1 base, with 12 bases lying between them. Germline assignment: CDR1 MDHEN and CDR2 SYDVKM. CDR3 coding DNA: TGTGCCAGCAGCATGGGGGGCCAGAACACTGAAGCTTTCTTT. This codes for CASSMGGQNTEAFF.

This chain connects TRBV9 to TRBJ2-7; unclear D gene. V was trimmed by 0 bases and J by 1 base, leaving 8 bases between them. This CDR3 has 14 amino acids. The germline CDR1 and CDR2 sequences are SGDLS and YYNGEE. DNA for the CDR3: TGTGCCAGCAGCGTAGAAGGAGTATCCTACGAGCAGTACTTC. Its protein is CASSVEGVSYEQYF. The full variable domain, with the rest looked up from reference TRBV9 and TRBJ2-7, is DSGVTQTPKHLITATGQRVTLRCSPRSGDLSVYWYQQSLDQGLQFLIQYYNGEERAKGNILERFSAQQFPDLHSELNLSSLELGDSALYFCASSVEGVSYEQYFGPGTRLTVT.

This clone has just one count. The gene calls are TRBV2 and TRBJ1-2; D call uncertain. Germline CDR1 is SNHLY and CDR2 is FYNNEI. Trimming removed 3 bases from V and 0 bases from J, with 11 bases in between. This CDR3 spans 15 amino acids. Here the CDR3 reads CASSEDGRANYGYTF. Here the CDR3 DNA reads TGTGCCAGCAGTGAGGACGGGAGGGCTAACTATGGCTACACCTTC.

The gene calls are TRBV6-5 and TRBJ2-7, with 10 bases fitting TRBD1. V shed 6 bases, J shed 4 bases, and the junction held 6 bases outside the gene matches. The CDR3 extends over 14 amino acids. Germline V CDR1 and CDR2: MNHEY, SVGAGI. CDR3 in DNA: TGTGCCAGCAGCCGCAGGGACAGGGGTTACGAGCAGTACTTC. This sequence encodes CASSRRDRGYEQYF.

V gene TRBV7-9 combines with J gene TRBJ2-7; the D gene is possibly TRBD2 (5 bases). Germline loops: CDR1 SEHNR, CDR2 FQNEAQ (reference sequence). V was cut by 4 bases and J by 2 bases, with 12 bases left in between. The CDR3 has 14 residues. This CDR3 reads CASSSSGWPYEQYV. CDR3 in DNA: TGTGCCAGCAGCTCCTCGGGGTGGCCCTACGAGCAGTACGTC.

This rearrangement joins TRBV18 to TRBJ2-3; D perhaps matches TRBD2 (5 bases). In germline, CDR1 is KGHSH, CDR2 LQKENI. There are 16 residues in the CDR3. The germline V and J ends were trimmed by 0 bases and 2 bases, with 12 bases remaining between them. In DNA form, the CDR3 reads TGTGCCAGCTCACCACCAGGCCGGGGTAACACAGATACGCAGTATTTT. This encodes CASSPPGRGNTDTQYF. The entire variable domain, with the rest obtained from reference TRBV18 and TRBJ2-3, is as follows: NAGVMQNPRHLVRRRGQEARLRCSPMKGHSHVYWYRQLPEEGLKFMVYLQKENIIDESGMPKERFSAEFPKEGPSILRIQQVVRGDSAAYFCASSPPGRGNTDTQYFGPGTRLTVL.

This chain links TRBV6-5 with TRBJ2-7, with 7 bases aligning to TRBD2. CDR3 length: 15 amino acids. V lost 5 bases to trimming and J lost 3 bases; unmatched junction nucleotides: 10. CDR1 is MNHEY, CDR2 SVGAGI, per germline. The CDR3 is CASSNTGTTYYEQYF. DNA of the CDR3: TGTGCCAGCAGTAATACTGGGACTACCTACTACGAGCAGTACTTC.

The chain employs TRBV11-2 and TRBJ1-1; 9 positions match TRBD1. Per the germline V gene, CDR1 is SGHAT and CDR2 is FQNNGV. The length of the CDR3 is 16 residues. V was pared by 4 bases and J by 5 bases, with 11 bases of the junction left unmatched. CDR3 residues: CASSSPLQGAGTEAFF. The CDR3 coding sequence is TGTGCCAGCAGCTCCCCCTTACAGGGGGCAGGGACTGAAGCTTTCTTT.

In DNA form, the CDR3 reads TGTGCTAGTGGTTTGCCCCCACGGACAGCCAGCTCTGGAAACACCATATATTTT. Amino acid sequence: CASGLPPRTASSGNTIYF. The chain combines TRBV12-5 with TRBJ1-3; D is perhaps TRBD1 (6 bases). Germline CDR1 and CDR2: LGHNT and FRNRAP. The CDR3 extends over 18 amino acids. Trimming pared 2 bases from V and 0 bases from J, leaving 17 bases between.

The V call is TRBV19, the J call TRBJ2-7; 8 positions agree with TRBD1. The trim removed 5 bases at V and 1 base at J, leaving 7 bases unmatched. From germline, CDR1 is LNHDA and CDR2 SQIVND (reference sequence). This CDR3 spans 15 amino acids. The CDR3 DNA reads TGTGCCAGTAGTGGACGACAGGGGTATTCCTACGAGCAGTACTTC. Translating gives CASSGRQGYSYEQYF.